A single sample gave rise to the 4 T cell receptor beta chains below, sequenced in a study of blood T cell repertoires in COVID-19. Sequencing was performed with immunoSEQ multiplex PCR; in TCRdb, only in-frame clones are kept and a portion is missing. This sample has under 150,000 clones, with 90% found just once. Sequencing was done on a sample of peripheral blood. These receptors all stem from a man aged 60-69 years with COVID-19, enrolled during active disease.

V usage is TRBV7-2 and J usage is TRBJ2-5; the D gene is possibly TRBD1 (7 bases). CDR3 length: 14 residues. Germline CDR1 reads SGHTA; CDR2 reads FQGNSA. The V end was cut by 4 bases, the J end by 8 bases, with 17 bases between. CDR3 sequence (DNA): TGTGCCAGCAGCTCCGCAGGGGGGTTACAAACCCAGTACTTC. It yields the protein CASSSAGGLQTQYF. Based on the CDR3 plus reference TRBV7-2 and TRBJ2-5, the full variable domain is GAGVSQSPSNKVTEKGKDVELRCDPISGHTALYWYRQSLGQGLEFLIYFQGNSAPDKSGLPSDRFSAERTGGSVSTLTIQRTQQEDSAVYLCASSSAGGLQTQYFGPGTRLLVL.

The chain links TRBV6-5 to TRBJ1-1; TRBD1 matches at 8 bases. V trimming: 5 bases; J trimming: 4 bases; junction bases outside the gene matches: 9. CDR1 and CDR2 (germline): MNHEY, SVGAGI. This CDR3 is built from 15 residues. This CDR3 is CASSTNYRGSTEAFF. The CDR3 DNA reads TGTGCCAGCAGTACTAACTACAGGGGGAGCACTGAAGCTTTCTTT.

In this sample, this clone turned up once. The chain couples TRBV3-1 (or the pseudogene TRBV3-2) to TRBJ1-4; no firm D call. Germline V lookup: CDR1 LGHDT, CDR2 YNNKEL (reference sequence). The CDR3 runs 16 residues. Trimming shortened V by 2 bases and J by 8 bases, and 18 bases separated the two germline ends. The CDR3 reads CASSQIPLGAGEKLFF. The CDR3 region has the DNA TGTGCCAGCAGCCAAATTCCCCTGGGCGCGGGAGAAAAACTGTTTTTT.

This chain joins TRBV19 and TRBJ2-3, with 7 positions matching TRBD1. This CDR3 has 14 amino acids. The V gene end was trimmed by 3 bases and the J gene end by 3 bases; junction bases not matched to a gene: 3. CDR1 is LNHDA, CDR2 SQIVND, per germline (reference sequence). As DNA, the CDR3 is TGTGCCAGTAGTATTGGGACAGCGACAGATACGCAGTATTTT. It yields the protein CASSIGTATDTQYF.